The rows below give T cell receptor beta chains drawn from one sample of a study of cytomegalovirus exposure and HLA in healthy donors. The repertoire was sequenced with immunoSEQ multiplex PCR; TCRdb's copy has only in-frame clones and lacks some. Of 250,000 to 300,000 clones detected, around 86% appear once; the ten largest clones hold about 1%. Source material: PBMCs. Every receptor here comes from a woman aged 18-30 years in good health and CMV-seronegative. Both conserved end residues are part of each CDR3. Fields, in order: clone size, D gene, J gene, V gene, CDR3 protein, CDR3 DNA. A D gene is named only where the DNA matches it firmly. Clone size, where shown, is once, few, many, or a class for clones that have expanded.

>NA|NA|TRBJ1-2|TRBV19
CASSPVVSPYGYTF
TGTGCCAGTAGTCCAGTCGTTAGCCCTTATGGCTACACCTTC
>few|NA|TRBJ2-2|TRBV30
CAWTPGGHGELFF
TGTGCCTGGACCCCCGGTGGGCACGGGGAGCTGTTTTTT
>NA|NA|TRBJ2-1|TRBV27
CASSFSTRPNEQFF
TGTGCCAGCAGTTTCTCCACTAGACCCAATGAGCAGTTCTTC
>once|TRBD1|TRBJ1-2|TRBV5-5
CASSWDRGQIGYTF
TGTGCCAGCAGCTGGGACAGGGGGCAAATTGGCTACACCTTC
>NA|NA|TRBJ2-3|TRBV15
CATSRDLKDTQYF
TGTGCCACCAGCAGAGATCTTAAAGATACGCAGTATTTT
>once|TRBD1|TRBJ1-2|TRBV4-1
CASSHRGRSAYGYTF
TGCGCCAGCAGCCACAGGGGGAGGAGTGCCTATGGCTACACCTTC
>once|TRBD2|TRBJ2-1|TRBV4-3
CASSQESSGGVLLYNEQFF
TGCGCCAGCAGCCAAGAGAGTAGCGGGGGGGTCCTTCTATACAATGAGCAGTTCTTC
>once|TRBD1|TRBJ2-1|TRBV19
CASSPGQGLSYNEQFF
TGTGCCAGTAGTCCCGGACAGGGGCTCTCCTACAATGAGCAGTTCTTC
>NA|TRBD1|TRBJ2-7|TRBV29-1
CSVGSDRGYEQYF
TGCAGCGTTGGCTCGGACAGGGGGTACGAGCAGTACTTC
>NA|NA|TRBJ1-2|TRBV30
CAWSHLWASWGYTF
TGTGCCTGGAGTCACCTATGGGCTTCGTGGGGCTACACCTTC
>NA|TRBD1|TRBJ1-1|TRBV11-2
CASSSFGQGASAFF
TGTGCCAGCAGCAGCTTCGGACAGGGGGCGAGTGCTTTCTTT
>NA|NA|TRBJ1-5|TRBV30
CAWAPYSFNQPQHF
TGTGCCTGGGCCCCTTACAGTTTCAATCAGCCCCAGCATTTT
>NA|TRBD1|TRBJ2-7|TRBV11-3
CASSFVQGLHYEQYF
TGTGCCAGCAGCTTCGTACAGGGGTTACATTACGAGCAGTACTTC
>once|NA|TRBJ2-1|TRBV4-1
CASSQDKGYNEQFF
TGCGCCAGCAGCCAAGATAAGGGGTACAATGAGCAGTTCTTC
>NA|NA|TRBJ1-5|TRBV19
CASSIGSRSNQPQHF
TGTGCCAGTAGTATAGGAAGCCGGTCCAATCAGCCCCAGCATTTT
>few|TRBD1|TRBJ1-2|TRBV28
CASSHGQGIYGYTF
TGTGCCAGCAGTCACGGACAGGGGATCTATGGCTACACCTTC